This T cell receptor (beta chain) originates from a study of cytomegalovirus exposure and HLA in healthy donors. Of note for this clone: Its antigen is not identified.

TCRdb keeps only in-frame clones here, not all; method: immunoSEQ multiplex PCR. This table has roughly 150,000 clones, 96% appearing once. Regarding the study as a whole: As confirmed in vitro, a few CMV-associated chains were specific for CMV antigens.

Germline CDR1 is SNHLY and CDR2 is FYNNEI. V lost 0 bases, J lost 12 bases, and 15 bases lay in between. This CDR3 has 14 amino acids. The sequencing input was PBMCs. The source is a woman in her late teens or twenties in good health and CMV-seronegative. V gene TRBV2 combines with J gene TRBJ2-1; no firm D call. The CDR3 DNA reads TGTGCCAGCAGTGAAGCCAGTTCCGCGGCAAGGCAGTTCTTC. It codes for CASSEASSAARQFF.